These 27 T cell receptor beta chains were sequenced from one sample in a study of human T cells and chemical hapten exposure. Time point described: patch test 3, about 24 weeks after DPC sensitization. The treatment is: therapeutic diphenylcyclopropenone sensitization with weekly scalp DPC. TCRdb processed the RACE reads anew with MiXCR; each CDR3 protein has one entry. The table records 95,000 to 150,000 distinct CDR3 sequences, 11% of them present only once. This specimen consisted of whole blood, obtained in connection with sensitization to the hapten diphenylcyclopropenone (DPC). These receptors came from a woman aged 45-65 years with alopecia areata. Some clones in this sample may be carry-over from other donors' samples.

The rearrangement links TRBV12-3 or TRBV12-4 to TRBJ1-2; tentatively, D is TRBD1 (6 bases). V was clipped by 4 bases and J by 12 bases, with 18 bases between them. CDR3 length: 13 residues. CDR3: CASSYGGSEGDTF. Written as DNA, the CDR3 is TGTGCCAGCAGTTACGGGGGCTCAGAAGGGGACACCTTC.

This clonotype was seen only a few times. The chain is built from TRBV7-9 and TRBJ2-3; 11 bases are a match to TRBD2. CDR3 size: 15 residues. Germline CDR1 and CDR2: SEHNR and FQNEAQ (reference sequence). Unmatched junction bases numbered 4, after V lost 5 bases and J lost 3 bases. This chain's CDR3 is CASSTGLAETDTQYF. CDR3 coding DNA: TGTGCCAGCAGCACGGGACTAGCGGAGACAGATACGCAGTATTTT.

This clonotype was counted a few times. The V call is TRBV29-1, the J call TRBJ1-1; perhaps TRBD1 as D (6 bases). The germline CDR1 and CDR2 sequences are SQVTM and ANQGSEA. The CDR3 totals 12 residues. Between the trimmed V and J ends, which lost 7 bases and 3 bases, there was a span of 12 bases. The CDR3, as DNA: TGCAGCGCCGACAGGTTTGACACTGAAGCTTTCTTT. Protein product: CSADRFDTEAFF. The whole variable domain, remainder taken from reference TRBV29-1 and TRBJ1-1, is SAVISQKPSRDICQRGTSLTIQCQVDSQVTMMFWYRQQPGQSLTLIATANQGSEATYESGFVIDKFPISRPNLTFSTLTVSNMSPEDSSIYLCSADRFDTEAFFGQGTRLTVV.

This clonotype was detected once. A read error may explain this, as a much larger clone is one base away. This chain joins TRBV25-1 and TRBJ2-1; no clear D. V dropped 2 bases and J dropped 8 bases, with 7 bases sitting between them. The CDR3 length is 12 residues. Germline V gene data show CDR1 as MGHDK and CDR2 as SYGVNS. The CDR3 reads CASSEPKDEQFF. The CDR3 DNA is TGTGCCAGCAGTGAACCCAAGGATGAGCAGTTCTTC.

This clonotype showed up just a few times. The rearrangement uses TRBV27 and TRBJ2-3; D perhaps matches TRBD2 (7 bases). With 0 bases removed from V and 1 base from J, the gap between germline ends came to 23 bases. Germline-derived CDR1 and CDR2 are MNHEY and SMNVEV (reference sequence). This CDR3 is 20 amino acids long. This chain's CDR3 is CASSLSWGAGGRAGTDTQYF. The CDR3 bases are TGTGCCAGCAGTTTATCGTGGGGGGCTGGGGGGAGGGCCGGCACAGATACGCAGTATTTT.

The rearrangement joins TRBV9 to TRBJ2-3, with TRBD2 matching over 13 bases. J was trimmed by 2 bases and V by 1 base; bases with no gene match: 4. CDR1 SGDLS and CDR2 YYNGEE come from the germline V gene. The CDR3 covers 17 residues. The DNA of the CDR3 is TGTGCCAGCAGCGTATCCGGGACTAGCGGGACCACAGATACGCAGTATTTT. Translating it yields CASSVSGTSGTTDTQYF.

The chain is built from TRBV5-4 and TRBJ1-2; no definite D call. The V gene's germline CDR1 is SGHNT and CDR2 YYREEE (reference sequence). This CDR3 comprises 16 residues. V gave up 0 bases and J gave up 2 bases, with 14 bases separating them. As DNA, the CDR3 is TGTGCCAGCAGCTTGGAAAGGTCTCTTCGCAACTATGGCTACACCTTC. Protein product: CASSLERSLRNYGYTF.

This chain connects TRBV4-3 to TRBJ1-5, with 7 bases lining up with TRBD1. CDR1 LGHNA and CDR2 YSLEER come from the germline V gene. V trimming: 4 bases; J trimming: 5 bases; junction bases outside the gene matches: 5. This CDR3 is 14 amino acids long. The chain's CDR3 is CASSLGQSDQPQHF. The CDR3, as DNA: TGCGCCAGCAGCCTGGGACAGAGCGATCAGCCCCAGCATTTT.

V gene TRBV6-5 combines with J gene TRBJ2-3; 7 bases fit TRBD1. Looked up from germline, CDR1 is MNHEY and CDR2 is SVGAGI. The CDR3 runs to 14 residues. V shed 0 bases, J shed 8 bases, and the junction held 5 bases outside the gene matches. The CDR3 loop reads CASSYSTGPSTQYF. The DNA for the CDR3 is TGTGCCAGCAGTTACTCGACAGGGCCGAGTACGCAGTATTTT.

This clonotype was counted ten times or more. The chain uses TRBV7-2 and TRBJ2-3, with 8 positions matching TRBD2. The germline gives CDR1 SGHTA, CDR2 FQGNSA. Trimming took 2 bases from V and 5 from J; bases not matched to a gene: 9. CDR3 size: 16 residues. The CDR3 coding sequence is TGTGCCAGCAGCTTACGAAGCGGGGGAAGGGGAGATACGCAGTATTTT. This translates into CASSLRSGGRGDTQYF.

The V and J genes are TRBV14 and TRBJ1-4; perhaps TRBD1 as D (6 bases). The V end lost 5 bases, the J end lost 6 bases, and 13 bases lay between the germline ends. This CDR3 comprises 14 residues. Per germline, CDR1 SGHDN and CDR2 FVKESK. The CDR3 reads CASSYRDSHEKLFF. CDR3 DNA: TGTGCCAGCAGCTACAGGGATTCTCATGAAAAACTGTTTTTT.

The rearrangement uses TRBV29-1 and TRBJ1-5, with a tentative D call TRBD1 (5 bases). The CDR3 covers 13 residues. CDR1 is SQVTM and CDR2 is ANQGSEA in the germline V gene. Deletions cut 1 base from V and 1 base from J, with 5 bases between. The CDR3 DNA follows: TGCAGCGTTGAAGGGGGGAGCAATCAGCCCCAGCATTTT. Protein: CSVEGGSNQPQHF.

This chain connects TRBV29-1 to TRBJ2-3; maybe TRBD2 (6 bases). V was trimmed by 5 bases and J by 0 bases, leaving 15 bases between them. The CDR3 loop spans 15 amino acids. Germline V gene lookup returns CDR1 SQVTM and CDR2 ANQGSEA. CDR3 nucleotides: TGCAGCGTTACTTGGAGGGGCGCTAGCACAGATACGCAGTATTTT. Its translation: CSVTWRGASTDTQYF.

This clonotype was seen only a few times. The V gene is TRBV7-9, the J gene TRBJ1-6; 7 positions agree with TRBD1. There are 18 residues in the CDR3. CDR1 and CDR2 from the germline V gene are SEHNR and FQNEAQ (reference sequence). The V gene end was trimmed by 8 bases and the J gene end by 8 bases; junction bases not matched to a gene: 21. The CDR3 here is CASVGEGQITGPYSPLHF. The CDR3, as DNA: TGTGCCAGCGTCGGGGAGGGACAGATAACGGGCCCTTATTCACCCCTCCACTTT. Supplemented by reference TRBV7-9 and TRBJ1-6, the full variable domain reads DTGVSQNPRHKITKRGQNVTFRCDPISEHNRLYWYRQTLGQGPEFLTYFQNEAQLEKSRLLSDRFSAERPKGSFSTLEIQRTEQGDSAMYLCASVGEGQITGPYSPLHFGNGTRLTVT.

The CDR3 loop is CATSDYRDNRRTDTQYF. CDR3 coding DNA: TGTGCCACCAGTGACTACCGGGACAACAGAAGGACAGATACGCAGTATTTT. The chain couples TRBV24-1 to TRBJ2-3; a weak D match, TRBD1 (6 bases). V was pared by 4 bases and J by 3 bases, with 19 bases between. This CDR3 contains 17 residues. CDR1 and CDR2 from the germline V gene are KGHDR and SFDVKD.

V and J are TRBV20-1 and TRBJ2-1; 16 bases agree with TRBD2. V shed 6 bases and J 11 bases; nucleotides not matched to a gene: 10. The CDR3 spans 15 residues. Germline CDR1 is DFQATT and CDR2 is SNEGSKA (reference sequence). The CDR3: CSAPSGTSGGAKQFF. CDR3 DNA: TGCAGTGCCCCCTCTGGGACTAGCGGGGGGGCCAAGCAGTTCTTC.

V usage is TRBV5-1 and J usage is TRBJ1-1; D uncertain. Trimming shortened V by 3 bases and J by 4 bases, and 4 bases separated the two germline ends. Germline values: CDR1 SGHRS, CDR2 YFSETQ. The CDR3 length is 11 residues. In DNA, the CDR3 is TGCGCCAGCAGCTCCGCCACTGAAGCTTTCTTT. Amino acids: CASSSATEAFF.

This clonotype was found a few times. CDR3 protein: CASSPQQGDQPQHF. The CDR3 nucleotides are TGCGCCAGCAGCCCTCAACAGGGAGATCAGCCCCAGCATTTT. The rearrangement uses TRBV4-1 and TRBJ1-5, with D possibly being TRBD1 (6 bases). Germline assignment: CDR1 MGHRA and CDR2 YSYEKL. The CDR3 covers 14 residues. Deletions cut 4 bases from V and 5 bases from J, with 12 bases between.

DNA of the CDR3: TGTGCCAGCAGTTACTTGGGACTAGCCGATGAGCAGTTCTTC. Translation gives CASSYLGLADEQFF. V gene TRBV6-5 combines with J gene TRBJ2-1, with 9 bases that match TRBD2. V shed 1 base and J 8 bases; nucleotides not matched to a gene: 3. The CDR3 contains 14 residues. Germline V gene sequence: CDR1 MNHEY, CDR2 SVGAGI.

This clonotype has a count of ten or more. The gene calls are TRBV5-1 and TRBJ2-6, with TRBD1 matching 7 bases. From germline, CDR1 is SGHRS and CDR2 YFSETQ. The CDR3 is made up of 16 amino acids. The V and J ends lost 0 bases and 4 bases, in that order; junction bases with no gene match: 4. The CDR3 spells CASSLDRGTGANVLTF. The CDR3 coding sequence is TGCGCCAGCAGCTTGGACAGGGGAACGGGGGCCAACGTCCTGACTTTC.

The genes are TRBV20-1 and TRBJ1-1; the D gene is possibly TRBD1 (6 bases). Trimming removed 6 bases from V and 0 bases from J, with 14 bases in between. Germline CDR1 and CDR2: DFQATT and SNEGSKA (reference sequence). This CDR3 has 14 amino acids. CDR3 DNA: TGCAGTGCGAGCATTAGGACAGTGAACACTGAAGCTTTCTTT. Its protein is CSASIRTVNTEAFF.

This clonotype was counted a few times. The J gene is TRBJ2-1, the V gene TRBV11-3; 8 bases line up with TRBD1. Germline V CDR1 and CDR2: SGHNT, YENEEA. The CDR3 sequence is 15 residues long. V shed 0 bases, J shed 4 bases, and the junction held 2 bases outside the gene matches. This chain's CDR3 is CASSLDRGLYNEQFF. Here the CDR3 DNA reads TGTGCCAGCAGCTTAGACAGGGGGCTATACAATGAGCAGTTCTTC.

This clonotype showed up just a few times. The rearrangement joins TRBV6-6 to TRBJ1-4, with 7 nucleotides matching TRBD1. The CDR3 spans 15 residues. V lost 5 bases and J lost 6; bases outside the gene matches: 9. Germline CDR1 reads MNHNY; CDR2 reads SVGAGI (reference sequence). CDR3 nucleotide sequence: TGTGCCAGCAGTCGGGAGACAGGGTCTGATGAAAAACTGTTTTTT. This translates into CASSRETGSDEKLFF.

The chain combines TRBV14 with TRBJ1-1; D might be TRBD1 (5 bases). CDR1 and CDR2 from the germline V gene are SGHDN and FVKESK. Between the trimmed V and J ends, which lost 1 base and 5 bases, there was a span of 23 bases. The CDR3 sequence is 18 residues long. The CDR3 nucleotides read TGTGCCAGCAGCCAAGGACTGGCTCAACCAGGGAGTCTTACTGAAGCTTTCTTT. It is translated as CASSQGLAQPGSLTEAFF.

This clonotype was detected many times. V is TRBV29-1 and J is TRBJ2-7, with 8 positions matching TRBD1. The germline V gene encodes CDR1 SQVTM and CDR2 ANQGSEA. The CDR3 is made up of 15 amino acids. After removal of 2 bases from V and 2 bases from J, the junction contained 8 bases not matched to a gene. The CDR3 loop is CSVETRDRSPYEQYF. The CDR3 DNA is TGCAGCGTTGAAACCCGGGACAGGAGCCCCTACGAGCAGTACTTC.

This chain links TRBV6-5 with TRBJ2-2; 7 bases line up with TRBD1. From germline, CDR1 is MNHEY and CDR2 SVGAGI. The CDR3 is 16 amino acids. The junction had 13 bases not matched to a gene; V was cut back by 6 bases and J by 6 bases. The chain's CDR3 is CASSPRTGRRSGELFF. CDR3 DNA sequence: TGTGCCAGCAGCCCCCGGACAGGCCGGAGGTCCGGGGAGCTGTTTTTT.

This clonotype has a count of ten or more. The chain employs TRBV9 and TRBJ2-7; 10 positions match TRBD1. Germline loops: CDR1 SGDLS, CDR2 YYNGEE. J gave up 7 bases and V 4 bases, and 8 bases lay outside the gene matches. The CDR3 extends over 14 amino acids. The CDR3 coding sequence is TGTGCCAGCAGCCCGGGGGACAGGGGCACGGAGCAGTACTTC. This gives the protein CASSPGDRGTEQYF.